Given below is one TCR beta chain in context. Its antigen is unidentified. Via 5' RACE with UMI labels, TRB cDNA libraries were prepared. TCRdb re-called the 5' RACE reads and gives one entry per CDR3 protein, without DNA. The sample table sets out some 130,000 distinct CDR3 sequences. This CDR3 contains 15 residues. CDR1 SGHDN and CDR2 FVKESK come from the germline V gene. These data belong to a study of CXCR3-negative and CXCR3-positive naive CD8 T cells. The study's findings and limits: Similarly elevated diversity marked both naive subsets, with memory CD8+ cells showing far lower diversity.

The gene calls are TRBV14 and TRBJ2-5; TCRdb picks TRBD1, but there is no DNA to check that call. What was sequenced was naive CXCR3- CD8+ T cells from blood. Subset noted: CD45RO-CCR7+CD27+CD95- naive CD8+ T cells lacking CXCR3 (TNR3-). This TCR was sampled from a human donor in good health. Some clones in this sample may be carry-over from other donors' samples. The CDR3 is CASSQEGTWGETQYF. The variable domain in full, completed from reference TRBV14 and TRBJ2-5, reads EAGVTQFPSHSVIEKGQTVTLRCDPISGHDNLYWYRRVMGKEIKFLLHFVKESKQDESGMPNNRFLAERTGGTYSTLKVQPAELEDSGVYFCASSQEGTWGETQYFGPGTRLLVL.